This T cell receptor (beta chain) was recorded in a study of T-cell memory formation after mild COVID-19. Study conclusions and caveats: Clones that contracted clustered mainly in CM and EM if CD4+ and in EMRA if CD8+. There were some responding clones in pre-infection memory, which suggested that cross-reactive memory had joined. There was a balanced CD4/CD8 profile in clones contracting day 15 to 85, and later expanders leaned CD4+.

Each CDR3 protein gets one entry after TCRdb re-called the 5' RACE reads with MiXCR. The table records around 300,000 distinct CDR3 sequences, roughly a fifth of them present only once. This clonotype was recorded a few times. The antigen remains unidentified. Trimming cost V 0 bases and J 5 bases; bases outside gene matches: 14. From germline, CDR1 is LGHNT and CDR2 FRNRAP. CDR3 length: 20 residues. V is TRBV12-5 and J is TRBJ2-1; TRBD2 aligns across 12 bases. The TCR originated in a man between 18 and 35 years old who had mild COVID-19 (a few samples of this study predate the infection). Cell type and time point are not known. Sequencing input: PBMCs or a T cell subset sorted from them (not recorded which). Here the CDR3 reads CASGLVLPGARLAGDNEQFF. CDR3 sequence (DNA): TGTGCTAGTGGTTTGGTACTGCCCGGGGCCAGACTAGCGGGGGACAATGAGCAGTTCTTC.